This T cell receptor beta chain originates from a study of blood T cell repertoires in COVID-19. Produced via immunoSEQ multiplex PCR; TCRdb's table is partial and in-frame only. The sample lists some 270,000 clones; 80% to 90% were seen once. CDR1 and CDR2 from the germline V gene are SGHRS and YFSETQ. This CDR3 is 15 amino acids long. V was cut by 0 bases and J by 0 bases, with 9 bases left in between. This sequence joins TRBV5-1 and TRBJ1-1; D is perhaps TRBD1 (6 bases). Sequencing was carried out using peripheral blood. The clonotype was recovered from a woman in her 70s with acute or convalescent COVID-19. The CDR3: CASSLARGLNTEAFF. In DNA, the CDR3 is TGCGCCAGCAGCTTGGCGAGGGGGTTGAACACTGAAGCTTTCTTT.